These T cell receptor beta chains were read from a single sample in a study of vaccination effects on CD4 cells after COVID-19. No antigen has been assigned to these receptors. Sequenced by immunoSEQ multiplex PCR; TCRdb stores in-frame clones only, minus some. The sample comprises about 26,000 clones, roughly 74% of which are singletons, and about 16% rests with the top ten. The source was CD4+ T cells from PBMCs cultured with HCoV-NL63 spike peptides, collected before COVID-19 vaccination. These receptors came from a human donor who had a prior SARS-CoV-2 infection. The CDR3 runs from the conserved cysteine through the conserved F or W. A D gene is named only where the DNA matches it firmly. The size field is filled for only some rows; it gives once, few, many or a size class.

v_gene: TRBV11-3; d_gene: NA; j_gene: TRBJ2-1; abundance: NA; CDR3aa: CASSSIGSYNEQFF; CDR3nt: TGTGCCAGCAGCTCAATAGGGTCCTACAATGAGCAGTTCTTC
v_gene: TRBV23-1; d_gene: NA; j_gene: TRBJ2-1; abundance: NA; CDR3aa: CASTSGSRSGYNEQFF; CDR3nt: TGCGCCAGCACCTCCGGGTCCAGGTCGGGCTACAATGAGCAGTTCTTC
v_gene: TRBV6-5; d_gene: TRBD1; j_gene: TRBJ1-6; abundance: NA; CDR3aa: CASSRRTGQPLHF; CDR3nt: TGTGCCAGCAGCCGAAGGACAGGGCAACCCCTCCACTTT
v_gene: TRBV3-1/TRBV3-2; d_gene: NA; j_gene: TRBJ1-1; abundance: NA; CDR3aa: CASSQEIGEAFF; CDR3nt: TGTGCCAGCAGCCAAGAAATTGGTGAAGCTTTCTTT
v_gene: TRBV7-2; d_gene: NA; j_gene: TRBJ2-7; abundance: NA; CDR3aa: CASRASSSYEQYF; CDR3nt: TGTGCCAGCAGAGCCAGTAGCTCCTACGAGCAGTACTTC
v_gene: TRBV2; d_gene: NA; j_gene: TRBJ1-2; abundance: NA; CDR3aa: CASSEESVFYGYTF; CDR3nt: TGTGCCAGCAGTGAAGAGTCAGTTTTCTATGGCTACACCTTC
v_gene: TRBV30; d_gene: NA; j_gene: TRBJ2-7; abundance: NA; CDR3aa: CAWSGGLEVYEQYF; CDR3nt: TGTGCCTGGAGCGGGGGACTCGAAGTCTACGAGCAGTACTTC
v_gene: TRBV5-1; d_gene: NA; j_gene: TRBJ1-6; abundance: NA; CDR3aa: CASSLRDETPLHF; CDR3nt: TGCGCCAGCAGCTTGAGGGACGAGACACCCCTCCACTTT
v_gene: TRBV3-1/TRBV3-2; d_gene: NA; j_gene: TRBJ2-3; abundance: NA; CDR3aa: CASSQDMAARGTDTQYF; CDR3nt: TGTGCCAGCAGCCAAGATATGGCGGCTCGGGGCACAGATACGCAGTATTTT
v_gene: TRBV11-2; d_gene: TRBD2; j_gene: TRBJ2-3; abundance: once; CDR3aa: CASSPVSGGHTDTQYF; CDR3nt: TGTGCCAGCAGCCCCGTTAGCGGGGGCCACACAGATACGCAGTATTTT
v_gene: TRBV19; d_gene: TRBD2; j_gene: TRBJ2-3; abundance: NA; CDR3aa: CASSISAGLYTDTQYF; CDR3nt: TGTGCCAGTAGTATATCAGCGGGGCTATACACAGATACGCAGTATTTT
v_gene: TRBV30; d_gene: NA; j_gene: TRBJ2-5; abundance: NA; CDR3aa: CAWSVIRGGGETQYF; CDR3nt: TGTGCCTGGAGTGTTATTCGAGGGGGGGGAGAGACCCAGTACTTC
v_gene: TRBV3-1/TRBV3-2; d_gene: NA; j_gene: TRBJ2-5; abundance: NA; CDR3aa: CASSPGLWGRSSTQYF; CDR3nt: TGTGCCAGCAGCCCAGGCCTATGGGGGCGCAGCTCGACCCAGTACTTC
v_gene: TRBV18; d_gene: NA; j_gene: TRBJ1-4; abundance: NA; CDR3aa: CASSPALGDEKLFF; CDR3nt: TGTGCCAGCTCACCAGCGTTGGGGGATGAAAAACTGTTTTTT
v_gene: TRBV18; d_gene: NA; j_gene: TRBJ2-1; abundance: few; CDR3aa: CASSPAANEQFF; CDR3nt: TGTGCCAGCTCACCAGCTGCAAATGAGCAGTTCTTC
v_gene: TRBV9; d_gene: TRBD1; j_gene: TRBJ1-3; abundance: once; CDR3aa: CASSVAGGVSGNTIYF; CDR3nt: TGTGCCAGCAGCGTAGCAGGGGGAGTCTCGGGTAACACCATATATTTT
v_gene: TRBV19; d_gene: TRBD2; j_gene: TRBJ2-3; abundance: NA; CDR3aa: CASSIALLAGGRAADTQYF; CDR3nt: TGTGCCAGTAGTATCGCTTTACTAGCGGGGGGCCGTGCGGCAGATACGCAGTATTTT
v_gene: TRBV11-3; d_gene: NA; j_gene: TRBJ1-1; abundance: NA; CDR3aa: CASSLSEGFGEAFF; CDR3nt: TGTGCCAGCAGCTTAAGCGAGGGGTTCGGTGAAGCTTTCTTT
v_gene: TRBV18; d_gene: NA; j_gene: TRBJ2-3; abundance: NA; CDR3aa: CASSPSKRYSTDTQYF; CDR3nt: TGTGCCAGCTCACCGTCTAAACGGTACAGCACAGATACGCAGTATTTT
v_gene: TRBV7-2; d_gene: TRBD2; j_gene: TRBJ2-5; abundance: NA; CDR3aa: CASSLEASGQETQYF; CDR3nt: TGTGCCAGCAGCTTAGAGGCTAGCGGACAAGAGACCCAGTACTTC
v_gene: TRBV27; d_gene: TRBD2; j_gene: TRBJ2-3; abundance: NA; CDR3aa: CASSSSGGAADTQYF; CDR3nt: TGTGCCAGCAGTTCTAGCGGGGGGGCGGCAGATACGCAGTATTTT
v_gene: TRBV5-4; d_gene: NA; j_gene: TRBJ2-7; abundance: NA; CDR3aa: CASRRDLSYEQYF; CDR3nt: TGTGCCAGCCGCCGGGATTTATCCTACGAGCAGTACTTC
v_gene: TRBV7-9; d_gene: NA; j_gene: TRBJ1-1; abundance: few; CDR3aa: CASSLVSTTEAFF; CDR3nt: TGTGCCAGCAGCTTAGTTTCCACCACTGAAGCTTTCTTT
v_gene: TRBV12-3/TRBV12-4; d_gene: TRBD1; j_gene: TRBJ2-5; abundance: NA; CDR3aa: CASRGGQGETQYF; CDR3nt: TGTGCCAGCAGGGGGGGACAGGGAGAGACCCAGTACTTC
v_gene: TRBV5-8; d_gene: TRBD1; j_gene: TRBJ1-1; abundance: NA; CDR3aa: CASSLDRGITEAFF; CDR3nt: TGTGCCAGCAGCCTGGACAGGGGCATCACTGAAGCTTTCTTT
v_gene: TRBV7-8; d_gene: NA; j_gene: TRBJ2-1; abundance: NA; CDR3aa: CASSGRQNEQFF; CDR3nt: TGTGCCAGCAGCGGTCGACAGAATGAGCAGTTCTTC
v_gene: TRBV11-2; d_gene: TRBD2; j_gene: TRBJ2-5; abundance: once; CDR3aa: CASSLGQEGLARSETQYF; CDR3nt: TGTGCCAGCAGCCTCGGACAGGAGGGACTAGCGAGGTCGGAGACCCAGTACTTC
v_gene: TRBV2; d_gene: NA; j_gene: TRBJ2-3; abundance: NA; CDR3aa: CASRGAVDTQYF; CDR3nt: TGTGCCAGCAGGGGGGCCGTAGATACGCAGTATTTT
v_gene: TRBV11-2; d_gene: NA; j_gene: TRBJ1-5; abundance: NA; CDR3aa: CASSLDGQSNQPQHF; CDR3nt: TGTGCCAGCAGCTTAGACGGACAGTCCAATCAGCCCCAGCATTTT
v_gene: TRBV15; d_gene: NA; j_gene: TRBJ2-3; abundance: NA; CDR3aa: CATSRAPGLSTDTQYF; CDR3nt: TGTGCCACCAGCAGAGCTCCGGGACTTAGCACAGATACGCAGTATTTT
v_gene: TRBV9; d_gene: NA; j_gene: TRBJ2-3; abundance: NA; CDR3aa: CASSVGRNRVSGTDTQYF; CDR3nt: TGTGCCAGCAGCGTAGGACGGAACAGGGTCAGCGGCACAGATACGCAGTATTTT
v_gene: TRBV11-3; d_gene: NA; j_gene: TRBJ2-1; abundance: NA; CDR3aa: CASSLGRQIHNEQFF; CDR3nt: TGTGCCAGCAGCTTAGGAAGACAAATCCACAATGAGCAGTTCTTC
v_gene: TRBV7-8; d_gene: NA; j_gene: TRBJ2-7; abundance: NA; CDR3aa: CASSLDGGRTYEQYF; CDR3nt: TGTGCCAGCAGCTTAGATGGGGGTCGGACCTACGAGCAGTACTTC
v_gene: TRBV18; d_gene: TRBD2; j_gene: TRBJ2-1; abundance: NA; CDR3aa: CASSAQYSGLAGQQFF; CDR3nt: TGTGCCAGCTCAGCGCAATACTCGGGACTAGCGGGGCAGCAGTTCTTC
v_gene: TRBV7-2; d_gene: TRBD2; j_gene: TRBJ2-1; abundance: NA; CDR3aa: CASSLAVRTSGTYNEQFF; CDR3nt: TGTGCCAGCAGCTTAGCGGTCAGGACTAGCGGGACCTACAATGAGCAGTTCTTC
v_gene: TRBV6-6; d_gene: TRBD1; j_gene: TRBJ1-4; abundance: NA; CDR3aa: CASSYSGQGGEKLFF; CDR3nt: TGTGCCAGCAGTTACTCGGGACAGGGTGGAGAAAAACTGTTTTTT
v_gene: TRBV3-1/TRBV3-2; d_gene: NA; j_gene: TRBJ1-6; abundance: NA; CDR3aa: CASSQGGGQGHNSPLHF; CDR3nt: TGTGCCAGCAGCCAAGGTGGTGGGCAGGGTCATAATTCACCCCTCCACTTT
v_gene: TRBV9; d_gene: NA; j_gene: TRBJ1-1; abundance: NA; CDR3aa: CASSVGMTVNTEAFF; CDR3nt: TGTGCCAGCAGCGTAGGGATGACGGTGAACACTGAAGCTTTCTTT
v_gene: TRBV29-1; d_gene: NA; j_gene: TRBJ2-5; abundance: NA; CDR3aa: CSVCSMGETQYF; CDR3nt: TGCAGCGTTTGTAGTATGGGCGAGACCCAGTACTTC
v_gene: TRBV7-7; d_gene: NA; j_gene: TRBJ2-3; abundance: NA; CDR3aa: CASSLGAGGTDTQYF; CDR3nt: TGTGCTAGCAGCTTAGGGGCAGGGGGCACAGATACGCAGTATTTT
v_gene: TRBV4-2; d_gene: TRBD1; j_gene: TRBJ1-2; abundance: few; CDR3aa: CASSEQNRGDYGYTF; CDR3nt: TGTGCCAGCAGCGAACAAAACAGGGGTGACTATGGCTACACCTTC
v_gene: TRBV9; d_gene: TRBD1; j_gene: TRBJ2-2; abundance: NA; CDR3aa: CASSPGQRNTGELFF; CDR3nt: TGTGCCAGCAGCCCGGGACAGAGGAACACCGGGGAGCTGTTTTTT
v_gene: TRBV5-1; d_gene: NA; j_gene: TRBJ2-5; abundance: NA; CDR3aa: CASSPSQETQYF; CDR3nt: TGCGCCAGCAGCCCCTCCCAAGAGACCCAGTACTTC
v_gene: TRBV7-2; d_gene: TRBD2; j_gene: TRBJ2-7; abundance: NA; CDR3aa: CASSLGAGGLEQYF; CDR3nt: TGTGCCAGCAGCTTAGGGGCGGGAGGGTTGGAGCAGTACTTC
v_gene: TRBV5-6; d_gene: TRBD2; j_gene: TRBJ2-7; abundance: NA; CDR3aa: CASSVGLAGGPNEQYF; CDR3nt: TGTGCCAGCAGCGTGGGACTAGCGGGAGGGCCCAACGAGCAGTACTTC
v_gene: TRBV5-6; d_gene: TRBD1; j_gene: TRBJ1-2; abundance: NA; CDR3aa: CASRRTGRGYGYTF; CDR3nt: TGTGCCAGCAGACGGACAGGGAGGGGTTATGGCTACACCTTC
v_gene: TRBV7-2; d_gene: TRBD1; j_gene: TRBJ2-7; abundance: NA; CDR3aa: CASSLPGQGKGGEQYF; CDR3nt: TGTGCCAGCAGCTTACCGGGACAGGGGAAAGGCGGTGAGCAGTACTTC
v_gene: TRBV6-5; d_gene: NA; j_gene: TRBJ1-2; abundance: NA; CDR3aa: CATGLDNYGYTF; CDR3nt: TGTGCCACAGGCTTAGATAACTATGGCTACACCTTC
v_gene: TRBV5-6; d_gene: NA; j_gene: TRBJ2-1; abundance: NA; CDR3aa: CASSSPGHSYNEQFF; CDR3nt: TGTGCCAGCAGCTCTCCGGGACACTCCTACAATGAGCAGTTCTTC
v_gene: TRBV2; d_gene: NA; j_gene: TRBJ1-4; abundance: NA; CDR3aa: CASSDLGSWEKLFF; CDR3nt: TGTGCCAGCAGTGATCTCGGGAGTTGGGAAAAACTGTTTTTT
v_gene: TRBV2; d_gene: NA; j_gene: TRBJ1-2; abundance: NA; CDR3aa: CARGLGGGYTF; CDR3nt: TGTGCCAGGGGCCTTGGTGGGGGCTACACCTTC
v_gene: TRBV19; d_gene: NA; j_gene: TRBJ2-5; abundance: NA; CDR3aa: CASSRRQWEETQYF; CDR3nt: TGTGCCAGTAGTAGAAGACAGTGGGAAGAGACCCAGTACTTC
v_gene: TRBV5-1; d_gene: NA; j_gene: TRBJ2-7; abundance: NA; CDR3aa: CASSPGGGTAYEQYF; CDR3nt: TGCGCCAGCAGCCCCGGAGGGGGGACAGCTTACGAGCAGTACTTC
v_gene: TRBV13; d_gene: NA; j_gene: TRBJ1-2; abundance: few; CDR3aa: CASSLGRYYGYTF; CDR3nt: TGTGCCAGCAGCTTAGGGAGGTACTATGGCTACACCTTC
v_gene: TRBV11-2; d_gene: NA; j_gene: TRBJ2-7; abundance: NA; CDR3aa: CASSLGAKGLYEQYF; CDR3nt: TGTGCCAGCAGCTTAGGGGCGAAGGGCCTCTACGAGCAGTACTTC
v_gene: TRBV14; d_gene: NA; j_gene: TRBJ1-1; abundance: NA; CDR3aa: CASSPGGYTEAFF; CDR3nt: TGTGCCAGCAGCCCCGGGGGTTACACTGAAGCTTTCTTT
v_gene: TRBV5-4; d_gene: NA; j_gene: TRBJ2-1; abundance: NA; CDR3aa: CASSSSTGTEQFF; CDR3nt: TGTGCCAGCAGCTCCTCTACAGGGACTGAGCAGTTCTTC
v_gene: TRBV19; d_gene: NA; j_gene: TRBJ2-3; abundance: NA; CDR3aa: CASSRRGPSTDTQYF; CDR3nt: TGTGCCAGTTCGAGGAGGGGGCCGAGCACAGATACGCAGTATTTT